This T cell receptor (beta chain) appears in the sequencing data of a study of cytomegalovirus exposure and HLA in healthy donors. The CDR3 is made up of 15 amino acids. Germline CDR1 reads MNHEY; CDR2 reads SVGAGI. With 5 bases removed from V and 4 bases from J, the gap between germline ends came to 15 bases. PCR was performed using 60 Vbeta and 13 Jbeta primers. Clones were read by immunoSEQ multiplex PCR, and TCRdb kept only the in-frame ones, dropping some. The data show about 120,000 clones, over 75% seen once. The sequence came from a man between 18 and 35 years old in good health and CMV-seropositive. The sample was PBMCs. The chain links TRBV6-5 to TRBJ1-5; possibly TRBD1 for D (5 bases). The CDR3 nucleotides are TGTGCCAGCAGTCCCCAGACGGGGGTTAATCAGCCCCAGCATTTT. Encoded protein: CASSPQTGVNQPQHF.